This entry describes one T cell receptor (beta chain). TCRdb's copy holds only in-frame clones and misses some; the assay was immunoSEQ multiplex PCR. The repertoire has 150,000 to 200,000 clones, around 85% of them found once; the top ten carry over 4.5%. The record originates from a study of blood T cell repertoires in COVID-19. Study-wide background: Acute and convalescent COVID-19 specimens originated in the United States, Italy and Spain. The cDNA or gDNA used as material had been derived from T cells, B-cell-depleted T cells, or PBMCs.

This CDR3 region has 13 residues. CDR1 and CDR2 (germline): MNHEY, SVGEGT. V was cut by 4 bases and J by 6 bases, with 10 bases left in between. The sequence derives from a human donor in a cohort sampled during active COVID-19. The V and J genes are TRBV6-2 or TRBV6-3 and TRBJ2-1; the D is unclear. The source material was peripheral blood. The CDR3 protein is CASSFEAINEQFF. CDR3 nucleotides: TGTGCCAGCAGTTTCGAGGCGATCAATGAGCAGTTCTTC.